This T cell receptor (beta chain) came from a study of blood T cell repertoires in COVID-19 (dated by TCRdb to the early 2020s). Regarding the complete study: Recovered participants in ImmuneRACE Cohort 3 were defined by two consecutive negative NP/OP PCR tests, clearance by a healthcare professional, or resolution of symptoms. The collaborator samples originated in the United States, Italy and Spain and spanned the acute and convalescent phases of COVID-19. The material from the prospective study consisted of cDNA or gDNA derived from T cells, B-cell-depleted T cells, or PBMCs. Subjects who had been exposed to COVID-19, were actively infected with it, or had recovered from it provided the deeply sampled blood TCRbeta repertoires that made up the dataset. The repertoires were released in a freely available public database meant as a resource for research on the immune response to SARS-CoV-2. Samples were obtained from the ongoing ImmuneRACE study (first 160 participants) and from 1,254 subjects provided by 6 global collaborators. The sample metadata nearly always contained a de-identified subject ID, COVID-19 status, age in years and sex. Where available, HLA class I and class II types were taken from metadata supplied by the sample provider and were not determined by assay-based typing.

Results the study describes overall, beyond this receptor: Clinical and demographic metadata were provided uncurated, with the amount varying by source and participant.

The CDR3 numbers 14 residues from cysteine through phenylalanine. The read is trimmed to its CDR3 DNA, 42 bases read in frame from base 1. The germline V gene supplies CDR1 MNHEY and CDR2 SVGAGI. V loses 6 bases at its end and J loses 6 bases; junction bases beyond the gene matches: 8. TCRbeta CDR3 regions were amplified from genomic DNA using the immunoSEQ Assay, a bias-controlled multiplex PCR. The authors' analysis ran thus. Within the assay, amplification of reference gene primers was used to estimate how many nucleated cells each sample contained. To quantify the absolute abundance of each unique TCRbeta CDR3 rearrangement, sequence reads were collapsed and filtered. For each sample, productive Simpson clonality was calculated as the square root of Simpson's diversity index across productive rearrangements. TCRdb provides this immuneACCESS table in a form limited to in-frame rearrangements. Some clones are lacking; in checked studies, under half of them reflect an unresolved V gene, and why the rest are absent is not known. That table furnishes V, J and clone size, whereas the DNA furnished D and trimming. The sample table contains more than 200,000 clones; only one count was recorded for around 86% of them. Jointly, the top ten make up 7% to 7.5% of the sample.

As for this clone: The specificity of this receptor is unknown. Base quality data are lacking; no much larger clone is found one base away.

Participants in the prospective study were enrolled through a virtual design, were aged roughly 18 to 100 years, and lived in roughly 24 United States geographic areas. In the prospective study, participants were assigned to cohorts based on the clinical history participants reported in a screening survey and a study questionnaire. Each participant in the prospective study had whole blood, serum and a nasopharyngeal or oropharyngeal swab collected by mobile phlebotomists. Over a roughly 2-month period, participants in the prospective study had the option of providing additional blood draws and questionnaires. Blood samples from the prospective study were shipped frozen or at room temperature prior to DNA extraction.

The sample comprised PBMCs or T cells enriched from blood (not recorded which). This sequence was found in a man aged 25 to 45 in a cohort exposed to, infected with or recovered from COVID-19 (not recorded which). This receptor chain uses TRBV6-5 and TRBJ2-1; the junction holds 7 bases that match TRBD1. Here is the DNA: TGTGCCAGCAGGTGGACAGGTGGGTCCAATGAGCAGTTCTTC. This sequence encodes CASRWTGGSNEQFF.